This is a list of T cell receptor beta chains from one sample in a study of PD-L1 blockade in urothelial cancer. Produced via immunoSEQ multiplex PCR; TCRdb's table is partial and in-frame only. This table holds 50,000 or so clones, approximately 80% found once. The specimen was PBMCs, collected around atezolizumab (anti-PD-L1) treatment. These receptors came from a man aged 45-65 years with urothelial cancer. Each CDR3 is given with its conserved first and last residue. Each record gives: clone size, V gene, D gene, J gene, CDR3 DNA, CDR3 protein. A D gene is named only where the DNA matches it firmly. Size is omitted from some rows. Given values are once, few, many or a class for expanded clones.

.	TRBV29-1	TRBD2	TRBJ2-1	TGCAGCGTTGGCAGCGGGGGGCCGTATGAGCAGTTCTTC	CSVGSGGPYEQFF
.	TRBV10-3	TRBD2	TRBJ2-1	TGTGCCATCAGTGAGTCTAGCGGGACGCGCTCCTACAATGAGCAGTTCTTC	CAISESSGTRSYNEQFF
.	TRBV30	.	TRBJ1-4	TGTGCCTGGGACTCTTCCGGACAGCTTGGCGAGAAACTGTTTTTT	CAWDSSGQLGEKLFF
.	TRBV29-1	TRBD1	TRBJ2-3	TGCAGCGTTGCACAGGGGGCTGGAGATACGCAGTATTTT	CSVAQGAGDTQYF
.	TRBV6-1	TRBD2	TRBJ2-7	TGTGCCAGCAGTGAAACTAGCGGGGTCCCCTACGAGCAGTACTTC	CASSETSGVPYEQYF
.	TRBV2	.	TRBJ1-5	TGTGCCAGCAGTGTTTCCATAGACACAGGGAGAAATCAGCCCCAGCATTTT	CASSVSIDTGRNQPQHF
.	TRBV6-1	.	TRBJ2-1	TGTGCCAGCAGTCCCCACACCTCAGGGGGGAATGAGCAGTTCTTC	CASSPHTSGGNEQFF
few	TRBV28	TRBD2	TRBJ2-7	TGTGCCACCTCCTCGGTCGGAGCGGGAGCTTACGAGCAGTACTTC	CATSSVGAGAYEQYF
.	TRBV9	.	TRBJ2-1	TGTGCCAGCAGCGTAGCCCCGGAAGTTGGCGGGGGCTATTCCTACAATGAGCAGTTCTTC	CASSVAPEVGGGYSYNEQFF
.	TRBV7-6	TRBD1	TRBJ2-2	TGTGCCAGCAGCCGGGACAGGGACACCGGGGAGCTGTTTTTT	CASSRDRDTGELFF
.	TRBV5-6	TRBD2	TRBJ2-5	TGTGCCAGCAGCGCGAGACTAGCGGGTTCGGGGACCCAGTACTTC	CASSARLAGSGTQYF
.	TRBV27	TRBD2	TRBJ2-7	TGTGCCAGCAGTTTAGGGACTAGCTACGAGCAGTACTTC	CASSLGTSYEQYF
.	TRBV19	TRBD2	TRBJ2-3	TGTGCCAGTAGTATAGAAGTCGCCCGCGACGGGGGGAGCACAGATACGCAGTATTTT	CASSIEVARDGGSTDTQYF
.	TRBV9	.	TRBJ2-3	TGTGCCAGCAGCGCGGACCCCCGGGGAACAGATACGCAGTATTTT	CASSADPRGTDTQYF
.	TRBV10-3	TRBD1	TRBJ2-7	TGTGCCATCAGCCTGACAGGGAACAGAACCTACGAGCAGTACTTC	CAISLTGNRTYEQYF
medium-sized	TRBV11-3	TRBD2	TRBJ2-7	TGTGCCAGCAGCCCCGGGACTAGCGGGACCTACGAGCAGTACTTC	CASSPGTSGTYEQYF
.	TRBV29-1	TRBD2	TRBJ2-5	TGCAGCGTGCGCGGGACTACGGGGGGAGGGACCCAGTACTTC	CSVRGTTGGGTQYF
.	TRBV5-5	.	TRBJ2-7	TGTGCCAGCAGCTTGGACGGAGCCTACGAGCAGTACTTC	CASSLDGAYEQYF
.	TRBV6-6	TRBD1	TRBJ1-6	TGTGCCAGCAGGATAGGACAGGGGGTATGGTCACCCCTCCACTTT	CASRIGQGVWSPLHF
.	TRBV27	TRBD1	TRBJ1-5	TGTGCCAGCAGTTTCAGGGGGAATCAGCCCCAGCATTTT	CASSFRGNQPQHF
.	TRBV2	TRBD1	TRBJ1-2	TGTGCCAGTACCGGGACAGGGGTCTATGGCTACACCTTC	CASTGTGVYGYTF
.	TRBV12-5	.	TRBJ2-7	TGTGCTAGTGGTATCATTCAGGGAGGCGAGCAGTACTTC	CASGIIQGGEQYF
.	TRBV11-2	TRBD1	TRBJ2-7	TGTGCCAGCAGCTTAGATCGCAGGGGGCAGCCCTACGAGCAGTACTTC	CASSLDRRGQPYEQYF
.	TRBV9	.	TRBJ2-5	TGTGCCAGCAGCGTAGGTGGTCGGGTCGAAGAGACCCAGTACTTC	CASSVGGRVEETQYF
once	TRBV9	.	TRBJ2-3	TGTGCCAGCAGCGTAGACGGGGGAGCTACAGATACGCAGTATTTT	CASSVDGGATDTQYF
.	TRBV7-3	.	TRBJ1-1	TGTGCCAGCAGCCCACAGGGTGGGGGTGAAGCTTTCTTT	CASSPQGGGEAFF
.	TRBV5-5	.	TRBJ1-1	TGTGCCAGCAGCTTGCAGGGAGGCACTGAAGCTTTCTTT	CASSLQGGTEAFF
.	TRBV20-1	.	TRBJ2-1	TGCAGTGCTCCGCTTGCGGTCGAGTTCTTC	CSAPLAVEFF
.	TRBV30	.	TRBJ2-7	TGTGCCTGGAGTCCCGTAGGGGCACCAAGGTCCTACGAGCAGTACTTC	CAWSPVGAPRSYEQYF
.	TRBV29-1	TRBD1	TRBJ2-7	TGCAGCGTTGACACGGGACAGGGGGTTCTGTACTTC	CSVDTGQGVLYF
.	TRBV10-1	.	TRBJ1-6	TGCGCCAGCATCCCCGGGGGGGGTGATTCACCCCTCCACTTT	CASIPGGGDSPLHF
.	TRBV5-1	.	TRBJ2-5	TGCGCCAGCAGTCAGCAAGGCAGGGAGACCCAGTACTTC	CASSQQGRETQYF
.	TRBV7-2	TRBD2	TRBJ2-3	TGTGCCAGCAGCCCTAGCGGAGATACGCAGTATTTT	CASSPSGDTQYF
.	TRBV15	.	TRBJ2-7	TGTGCCACCAGCTACTCGAGCGGCTACGAGCAGTACTTC	CATSYSSGYEQYF
.	TRBV9	.	TRBJ1-1	TGTGCCAGCAGCGTAGCTACGAGGGACACTGAAGCTTTCTTT	CASSVATRDTEAFF
.	TRBV11-3	.	TRBJ2-7	TGTGCCAGCAGCTTAGGCCCCCAGGGCAACGACGAGCAGTACTTC	CASSLGPQGNDEQYF
.	TRBV11-1	TRBD2	TRBJ2-1	TGTGCCAGCAGCTTCTTAGCGGGGGGGCTGAATGAGCAGTTCTTC	CASSFLAGGLNEQFF
.	TRBV5-8	.	TRBJ1-1	TGTGCCAGCAGTCCCGACAGTCTGAACACTGAAGCTTTCTTT	CASSPDSLNTEAFF
.	TRBV7-3	TRBD2	TRBJ2-3	TGTGCCAGCAGCTTAACAATTAGCGGGGGGCGGGGCACAGATACGCAGTATTTT	CASSLTISGGRGTDTQYF
.	TRBV10-3	TRBD2	TRBJ2-5	TGTGCCATCAGTGAGCGGGGGACTAGCGGGACCCGCGAAGAGACCCAGTACTTC	CAISERGTSGTREETQYF
few	TRBV19	.	TRBJ2-3	TGTGCCAGCCACCCCACGCAGATGACTAGCACAGATACGCAGTATTTT	CASHPTQMTSTDTQYF
.	TRBV28	.	TRBJ2-2	TGTGCCAGCAGTTTGAGTAGCGGCGCCGGGGAGCTGTTTTTT	CASSLSSGAGELFF
.	TRBV19	TRBD1	TRBJ2-1	TGTGCCAGTAGTTCGGACAGGATGTTTGCTTATGGGTTCTTC	CASSSDRMFAYGFF
.	TRBV9	.	TRBJ2-3	TGTGCCAGCAGCGTAGGTGGCAGGTTCACAGATACGCAGTATTTT	CASSVGGRFTDTQYF
.	TRBV27	TRBD1	TRBJ2-7	TGTGCCAGCAGGGACTTAGGGACAGGGGTCTACGAGCAGTACTTC	CASRDLGTGVYEQYF
.	TRBV19	TRBD2	TRBJ2-3	TGTGCCAGTAGTCCCGGGACTAGCGGGGGGCCCCTACTAGATACGCAGTATTTT	CASSPGTSGGPLLDTQYF
.	TRBV21-1	.	TRBJ2-2	TGTGCCAGCAGCAAAGGAATCAATAGGAACACCGGGGAGCTGTTTTTT	CASSKGINRNTGELFF
.	TRBV5-1	.	TRBJ2-7	TGCGCCAGCAGCTTGGGTAGCGCCTCTTCCTACGAGCAGTACTTC	CASSLGSASSYEQYF